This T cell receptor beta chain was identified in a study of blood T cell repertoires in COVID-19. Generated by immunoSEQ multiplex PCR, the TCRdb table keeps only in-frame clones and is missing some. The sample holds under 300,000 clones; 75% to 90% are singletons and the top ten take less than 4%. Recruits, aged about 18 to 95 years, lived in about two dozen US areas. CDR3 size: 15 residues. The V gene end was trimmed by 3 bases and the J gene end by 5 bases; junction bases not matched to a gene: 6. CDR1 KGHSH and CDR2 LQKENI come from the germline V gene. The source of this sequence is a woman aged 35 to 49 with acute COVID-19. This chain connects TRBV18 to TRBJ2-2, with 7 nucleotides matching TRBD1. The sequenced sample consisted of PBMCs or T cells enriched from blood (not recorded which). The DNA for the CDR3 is TGTGCCAGCTCACCTGAGACAGGGTCAACCGGGGAGCTGTTTTTT. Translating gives CASSPETGSTGELFF.